Detailed here is one T cell receptor beta chain. This sample stems from a study of OX40 agonist ivuxolimab in advanced cancers. Assay used: immunoSEQ multiplex PCR; TCRdb lists only in-frame clones, some missing. The sample yields around 40,000 clones, approximately 80% seen once. The source material was CD4+ or CD8+ T cells sorted from blood, sampled in a trial of the OX40 agonist ivuxolimab. The receptor comes from an adult with an advanced solid tumor such as melanoma, head and neck, liver or kidney cancer.

The CDR3 region is CASSQVLAGELFF. CDR3 coding DNA: TGCGCCAGCAGCCAAGTACTTGCCGGGGAGCTGTTTTTT. The chain uses TRBV4-1 and TRBJ2-2, with D hard to call. Trimming left V 1 base short and J 6 bases short, with 6 bases between. CDR1 is MGHRA and CDR2 is YSYEKL in the germline V gene. This CDR3 is 13 amino acids long.